One and the same sample provided the 4 T cell receptor beta chains below, sequenced in a study of T cells in Graves' hyperthyroidism and ophthalmopathy (dated by TCRdb to the late 2010s). Library construction relied on multiplex PCR. Sequencing relied on an Illumina HiSeq 2000. The TCR beta CDR3 regions were amplified from the RNA transcripts. The TCR CDR3 was subjected to a first round of RT-PCR using the HTBI primer set and the Qiagen OneStep RT-PCR kit. TCRdb trimmed the raw reads at Q25, called clones with MiXCR and kept productive beta chains. Merged by CDR3 protein, the rows form single entries marked with the most common genes and DNA. The sample profile shows hundreds of thousands of distinct CDR3 sequences; about a sixth of them were found once. The top ten clonotypes cover roughly 7.7% of the sample. The source material was blood. All receptors come from a woman between 18 and 29 years old with Graves' hyperthyroidism.

This clonotype was detected only a few times. The chain carries TRBV29-1 and TRBJ2-5; no clear D gene. Trimming left V 5 bases short and J 7 bases short, with 14 bases between. Germline values: CDR1 SQVTM, CDR2 ANQGSEA. This CDR3 has 12 amino acids. The CDR3 DNA is TGCAGCGTTAGGACCGACCCGGGGACCCAGTACTTC. Its translation is CSVRTDPGTQYF.

This clonotype has at least ten counts. The J gene is TRBJ1-4, the V gene TRBV7-6, with 7 bases matching TRBD1. The CDR3 loop spans 16 amino acids. The V and J ends lost 6 bases and 10 bases, in that order; junction bases with no gene match: 17. Germline CDR1 reads SGHVS; CDR2 reads FNYEAQ. DNA of the CDR3: TGTGCCAGCAGTCCGCTCCCCACAGGGGATCCAGGAAAACTGTTTTTT. Its protein product is CASSPLPTGDPGKLFF.

About this clonotype: The junction differs from germline at one of its ends, possibly a read error. The rearrangement uses TRBV27 and TRBJ2-6, with 8 bases aligning to TRBD1. Germline V gene lookup returns CDR1 MNHEY and CDR2 SMNVEV (reference sequence). The length of the CDR3 is 14 residues. The CDR3 DNA reads as TGTGCCAGCAGTCCCCGGGTCGGGGCAGGGGGCTTGGCTTTC. The encoded protein is CASSPRVGAGGLAF. The entire variable domain, with the rest obtained from reference TRBV27 and TRBJ2-6, is as follows: EAQVTQNPRYLITVTGKKLTVTCSQNMNHEYMSWYRQDPGLGLRQIYYSMNVEVTDKGDVPEGYKVSRKEKRNFPLILESPSPNQTSLYFCASSPRVGAGGLAFGAGSRLTVL.

This clonotype was counted many times. The V call is TRBV5-8, the J call TRBJ1-5; D may be TRBD1 (5 bases). Trimming left V 0 bases short and J 0 bases short, with 22 bases between. The length of the CDR3 is 20 residues. From germline, CDR1 is SGHTS and CDR2 YDEGEE. CDR3: CASSLVSWKGPLHSNQPQHF. DNA of the CDR3: TGTGCCAGCAGCTTGGTAAGTTGGAAGGGACCGCTTCATAGCAATCAGCCCCAGCATTTT. The full variable domain, completed using reference TRBV5-8 and TRBJ1-5, is EAGVTQSPTHLIKTRGQQATLRCSPISGHTSVYWYQQALGLGLQFLLWYDEGEERNRGNFPPRFSGRQFPNYSSELNVNALELEDSALYLCASSLVSWKGPLHSNQPQHFGDGTRLSIL.